This TCR beta chain appears in the sequencing data of a study of beta chain features in type 1 diabetes. cDNA synthesis used the whole RNA isolate, giving expressed TCRB sequences. TCRdb's copy holds only in-frame clones and misses some; the assay was immunoSEQ multiplex PCR. The sample has over 500,000 clones; roughly a sixth are singletons. Concerning this clone: Its cognate antigen is unknown.

Study conclusions and caveats: Shorter TCRB CDR3s, moderately but significantly so, marked every one of the four CD4+ subsets in Type 1 diabetes patients.

The source of this sequence is a man aged 18 to 29 in good health. Material: naive CD4+ T cells from blood.

CDR3 in DNA: TGTGCCAGCTCCCCCAAAAGTCAGGGGACTGAAGCTTTCTTT. Translation: CASSPKSQGTEAFF. The chain carries TRBV18 and TRBJ1-1; TRBD1 is a possible D gene (6 bases). Looked up from germline, CDR1 is KGHSH and CDR2 is LQKENI. The V end was cut by 6 bases, the J end by 5 bases, with 16 bases between. CDR3 length: 14 residues.